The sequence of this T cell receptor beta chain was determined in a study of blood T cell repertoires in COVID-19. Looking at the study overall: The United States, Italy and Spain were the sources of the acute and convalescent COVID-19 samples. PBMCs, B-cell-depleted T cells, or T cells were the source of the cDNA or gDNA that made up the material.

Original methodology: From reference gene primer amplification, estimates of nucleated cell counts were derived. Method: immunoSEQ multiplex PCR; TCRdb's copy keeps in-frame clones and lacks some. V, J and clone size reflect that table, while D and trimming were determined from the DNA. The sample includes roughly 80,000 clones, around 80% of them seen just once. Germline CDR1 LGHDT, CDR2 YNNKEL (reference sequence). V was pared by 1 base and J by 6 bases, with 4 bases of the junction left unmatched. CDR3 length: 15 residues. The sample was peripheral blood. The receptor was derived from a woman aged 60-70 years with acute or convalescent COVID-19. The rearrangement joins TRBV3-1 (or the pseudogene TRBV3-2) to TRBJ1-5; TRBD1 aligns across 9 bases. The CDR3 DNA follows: TGTGCCAGCAGCCAAGGTCGGGACAGGGCTCAGCCCCAGCATTTT. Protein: CASSQGRDRAQPQHF.